This T cell receptor (beta chain) derives from a study of T cells expressing NK-cell markers. Points on this clonotype: Its antigen remains unknown.

This CDR3 has 15 amino acids. Germline values: CDR1 SGHVS, CDR2 FQNEAQ. General study results and limits: NKG2C+ dominant clonotype frequencies in 6 or 7 donors were roughly 1.0-7.5% of CD8+ T cells.

In generating TCR beta cDNA, 5'RACE template switching with UMIs was used. TCRdb derives one entry per CDR3 protein from the 5' RACE reads, leaving out DNA. The repertoire table contains about 150,000 distinct CDR3 sequences. The sequenced sample was blood T cells: a sorted CD56 or NKG2C T cell subset, CD4+ or CD8+ T cells, or bulk PBMC T cells (not recorded which). The chain uses TRBV7-8 and TRBJ2-1; the TCRdb D gene call, TRBD2, has no DNA to confirm it. This TCR was recovered from a woman aged 50 to 60 in good health. CDR3 sequence: CASSPTSGSYNEQFF.